This T cell receptor (beta chain) was sequenced during a study of blood T cell repertoires in COVID-19. The V gene's germline CDR1 is MGHRA and CDR2 YSYEKL. Trimming removed 3 bases from V and 2 bases from J, with 11 bases in between. This CDR3 is built from 14 residues. Data came from immunoSEQ multiplex PCR; TCRdb stores just in-frame clones and leaves some out. In the table there are hundreds of thousands of clones, around 91% of which are singletons. Input material: PBMCs or T cells enriched from blood (not recorded which). This clonotype originated in a man aged 30 to 45 who had recovered from COVID-19. The chain employs TRBV4-1 and TRBJ2-7; a weak D match, TRBD1 (6 bases). CDR3: CASSQDSQTYEQYF. The CDR3 region has the DNA TGCGCCAGCAGCCAGGACAGCCAAACCTACGAGCAGTACTTC.